The TCR beta chain described here comes from a study of cytomegalovirus exposure and HLA in healthy donors. Overall study context: The study's early data release held 80 million to 95 million unique TCRs from HLA-typed donors.

The V end lost 2 bases, the J end lost 2 bases, and 9 bases lay between the germline ends. The CDR3 spans 14 residues. The germline V gene has CDR1 MNHEY and CDR2 SMNVEV (reference sequence). Broader study findings: Analysis was carried out at a later point, and it linked a missense DCLRE1C variant to TCR beta V- and J-gene trimming. Previously analyzed data showed that most TCR beta V segments were productive at a frequency of about 87% or about 30%.

Use of 60 Vbeta and 13 Jbeta primers characterized the PCR. Generated by immunoSEQ multiplex PCR, the TCRdb table keeps only in-frame clones and is missing some. The sample lists roughly 180,000 clones, 70% to 75% occurring once. Regarding this clone: Its matching antigen is unknown.

The chain combines TRBV27 with TRBJ1-2, with a tentative D call TRBD1 (5 bases). Sequencing was performed on PBMCs. The receptor comes from a male donor in good health and CMV-seronegative. Here the CDR3 reads CASSLAGWNYGYTF. The DNA for the CDR3 is TGTGCCAGCAGTTTAGCAGGGTGGAACTATGGCTACACCTTC.